This T cell receptor beta chain came from a study of cytomegalovirus exposure and HLA in healthy donors. Findings and limits, study-wide: Association with HLA alleles at 0.05 false discovery rate was found for roughly 17,000 TCR beta sequences in a later analysis. Reportedly, fewer N-insertions than the approximately 680-donor mean appeared in an Asian-associated ancestry cluster in a later analysis. In a later analysis, common viral pathogens appeared linked to several of the most significant clusters. Evidence from a later analysis indicated that most CMV-associated TCR beta chains looked HLA-restricted.

Trimming shortened V by 4 bases and J by 0 bases, and 12 bases separated the two germline ends. The CDR3 length is 15 residues. CDR1 is SGHRS and CDR2 is YFSETQ in the germline V gene. Notes on this clone: The antigen is undetermined.

Vbeta (60) and Jbeta (13) primers were used in the PCR. The table came from immunoSEQ multiplex PCR; TCRdb's copy has only in-frame clones and leaves some out. The sample lists under 200,000 clones, more than 70% occurring once. Sequenced material: PBMCs. This clonotype was obtained from a boy aged 2 to 9 in good health and CMV-seronegative. This chain joins TRBV5-1 and TRBJ2-3; D is possibly TRBD1 (6 bases). The chain's CDR3 is CASSPGQTSTDTQYF. The CDR3, as DNA: TGCGCCAGCAGCCCCGGACAGACAAGCACAGATACGCAGTATTTT.